This TCR beta chain was obtained from a study of cytomegalovirus exposure and HLA in healthy donors. General observations from the study: Among TCR beta chains, those listed as cytomegalovirus-associated numbered roughly 150. Cytomegalovirus status was reportedly diagnosed by the classifier with high specificity and sensitivity.

Sequencing was performed with immunoSEQ multiplex PCR; in TCRdb, only in-frame clones are kept and a portion is missing. The sample yields about 170,000 clones, over 85% seen once. Donors came from a validation cohort of 90 to 150 subjects, distinct from the first 666-subject cohort. Trimming took 6 bases from V and 8 from J, leaving 14 bases between them. Germline values: CDR1 SQVTM, CDR2 ANQGSEA. The CDR3 contains 12 residues. Comments on this clone: Its antigen is unknown.

The chain joins TRBV29-1 to TRBJ1-3; TRBD1 might be the D (6 bases). Sequenced sample: PBMCs. The TCR comes from a man between 18 and 35 years old in good health and CMV-seropositive. In nucleotides, the CDR3 is TGCAGCGTAATAAACAGGGCGGACACCATATATTTT. It yields the protein CSVINRADTIYF.